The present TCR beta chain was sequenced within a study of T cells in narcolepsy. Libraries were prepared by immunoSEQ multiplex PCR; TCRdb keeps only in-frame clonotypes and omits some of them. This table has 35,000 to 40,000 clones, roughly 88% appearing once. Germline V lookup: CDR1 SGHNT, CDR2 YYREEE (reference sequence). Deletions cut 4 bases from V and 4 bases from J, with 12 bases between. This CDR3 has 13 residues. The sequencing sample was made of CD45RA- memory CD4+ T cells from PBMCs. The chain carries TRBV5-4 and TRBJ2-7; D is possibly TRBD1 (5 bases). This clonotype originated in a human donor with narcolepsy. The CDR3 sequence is CASSDPRTYEQYF. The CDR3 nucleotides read TGTGCCAGCAGCGACCCTAGGACATACGAGCAGTACTTC.